The following is a T cell receptor beta chain sequence with its context. Its antigen is undetermined. The length of the CDR3 is 13 residues. Per germline, CDR1 SGHRS and CDR2 YFSETQ. The V gene lost 2 bases and the J gene lost 5 bases, with 10 bases spanning the gap. Primed by a sample-barcoded 5' primer and a J-beta primer mix, a second PCR proceeded for 7 to 11 cycles. Each TCR beta cDNA got a 12-nucleotide random molecular identifier. TCRdb used MiXCR to reprocess the 5' RACE reads, holding one entry per CDR3 protein. The sample has some 1.5 million distinct CDR3 sequences, roughly 43% seen once; the top ten hold 4%. This entry is derived from a study of blood T cells in healthy people across ages. The study's findings and limits: TCR beta diversity per million T cells fell roughly linearly with age. It was not possible, with unsorted PBMCs, to conclusively compare naive and antigen-experienced cells.

Sequences were obtained from blood. The clonotype was recovered from a woman between 18 and 30 years old in good health. The rearrangement links TRBV5-1 to TRBJ1-1; no definite D call. CDR3 sequence (DNA): TGCGCCAGCAGCTTTAACGAGGTTACTGAAGCTTTCTTT. Protein sequence: CASSFNEVTEAFF. The full variable domain, rest sourced from reference TRBV5-1 and TRBJ1-1, is KAGVTQTPRYLIKTRGQQVTLSCSPISGHRSVSWYQQTPGQGLQFLFEYFSETQRNKGNFPGRFSGRQFSNSRSEMNVSTLELGDSALYLCASSFNEVTEAFFGQGTRLTVV.